This T cell receptor beta chain was recorded in a study of shared clonotypes between healthy human individuals. Study findings and constraints: Represented diversity (both genetic and exposure-history) was limited by the small number of donors.

The assay used deep level. Original data processing: ImmunoSEQ only sent back junction sequences with no quality scores, so filtering was done differently. Clones were sequenced by immunoSEQ multiplex PCR, and TCRdb holds only the in-frame ones, with some missing. V, J and clone size are those of that table, while D and trimming were read from the DNA. This table has about 490,000 clones, roughly 85% appearing once. Of note for this clone: Its antigen is as yet unknown.

This CDR3 has 14 amino acids. Germline V gives CDR1 KGHSH, CDR2 LQKENI. The ends were cut back, 1 base at V and 2 bases at J, with 9 bases in the middle. The sample was PBMCs. The receptor comes from a woman aged 40 to 50 in good health. Some clones in this sample may be carry-over from other donors' samples. The V gene is TRBV18, the J gene TRBJ2-7, with D possibly TRBD2 on 5 matching bases. This chain's CDR3 is CASSPQRAAYEQYF. The CDR3 DNA sequence: TGTGCCAGCTCACCACAGAGGGCTGCCTACGAGCAGTACTTC.